The 25 T cell receptor beta chains reported below all come from one sample, sequenced in a study of blood T cell repertoires in COVID-19. Sequenced by immunoSEQ multiplex PCR; TCRdb stores in-frame clones only, minus some. This table holds under 250,000 clones, roughly 82% found once. Input material: peripheral blood. The receptors were gathered from a woman of 80 years or more with COVID-19, enrolled during active disease.

This rearrangement joins TRBV18 to TRBJ1-1; no clear D. The ends were cut back, 3 bases at V and 9 bases at J, with 11 bases in the middle. Germline V gives CDR1 KGHSH, CDR2 LQKENI. The CDR3 is 12 residues long. CDR3 amino acids: CASSPRAEKAFF. The CDR3 bases are TGTGCCAGCTCACCTCGCGCCGAAAAAGCTTTCTTT.

This chain links TRBV24-1 with TRBJ1-1; no clear D gene. Germline CDR1 and CDR2: KGHDR and SFDVKD. This CDR3 is built from 13 residues. The V end was cut by 7 bases, the J end by 5 bases, with 13 bases between. This chain's CDR3 is CATRGTGRTEAFF. In nucleotides, the CDR3 is TGTGCCACCAGGGGAACGGGGAGGACTGAAGCTTTCTTT.

CDR3 DNA sequence: TGCGCCAGCTCGAGGGAGCGGGGGGCCTCCACCGGGCAGTTCTTC. Translating it yields CASSRERGASTGQFF. The rearrangement links TRBV5-1 to TRBJ2-1, with 9 bases identical to TRBD2. This CDR3 has 15 amino acids. Germline values: CDR1 SGHRS, CDR2 YFSETQ. J was trimmed by 12 bases and V by 7 bases; bases with no gene match: 17. The full variable domain, with the rest looked up from reference TRBV5-1 and TRBJ2-1, is KAGVTQTPRYLIKTRGQQVTLSCSPISGHRSVSWYQQTPGQGLQFLFEYFSETQRNKGNFPGRFSGRQFSNSRSEMNVSTLELGDSALYLCASSRERGASTGQFFGPGTRLTVL.

In DNA form, the CDR3 reads TGTGCCAGCAGCTACCAGGGTGAAGCTTTCTTT. It encodes CASSYQGEAFF. This rearrangement joins TRBV7-9 to TRBJ1-1; a possible D gene is TRBD1 (5 bases). The V gene lost 4 bases and the J gene lost 7 bases, with 7 bases spanning the gap. The CDR3 sequence is 11 residues long. Germline CDR1 and CDR2: SEHNR and FQNEAQ (reference sequence).

V and J are TRBV18 and TRBJ1-3, with 9 bases identical to TRBD1. Germline lookup yields CDR1 KGHSH and CDR2 LQKENI. The CDR3 runs to 17 residues. The ends lost 3 bases at V and 0 bases at J; junction bases unmatched: 6. CDR3 residues: CASSPRTGESSGNTIYF. CDR3 in DNA: TGTGCCAGCTCACCTAGGACAGGGGAAAGCTCTGGAAACACCATATATTTT.

V and J are TRBV10-3 and TRBJ1-6; maybe TRBD1 (5 bases). Germline V lookup: CDR1 ENHRY, CDR2 SYGVKD. The germline V and J ends were trimmed by 5 bases and 6 bases, with 11 bases remaining between them. The CDR3 is made up of 14 amino acids. The CDR3 protein is CAISSQGSNSPLHF. The CDR3 DNA sequence: TGTGCCATCAGTTCGCAGGGTAGTAATTCACCCCTCCACTTT.

V is TRBV6-2 or TRBV6-3 and J is TRBJ2-3; 12 positions agree with TRBD2. Trimming at V came to 2 bases and at J to 9 bases, leaving 6 bases not matched to a gene. The CDR3 is made up of 15 amino acids. Looked up from germline, CDR1 is MNHEY and CDR2 is SVGEGT. The CDR3 loop reads CASSYGSSGGATQYF. CDR3 DNA sequence: TGTGCCAGCAGTTACGGGTCTAGCGGGGGGGCCACGCAGTATTTT.

The chain uses TRBV6-5 and TRBJ1-5; tentatively, D is TRBD1 (6 bases). Trimming took 8 bases from V and 2 from J, leaving 13 bases between them. The CDR3 runs to 14 residues. Germline V gene sequence: CDR1 MNHEY, CDR2 SVGAGI. CDR3 in DNA: TGTGCCAGCTCGGACCCAGGGGGCAATCAGCCCCAGCATTTT. Translating gives CASSDPGGNQPQHF.

The chain carries TRBV7-9 and TRBJ2-5; 8 bases fit TRBD2. CDR3 length: 13 amino acids. Germline V gene data show CDR1 as SEHNR and CDR2 as FQNEAQ (reference sequence). Trimming removed 8 bases from V and 4 bases from J; junction bases left unmatched: 6. The CDR3: CASVAGRGETQYF. In DNA, the CDR3 is TGTGCCAGCGTAGCGGGGAGGGGAGAGACCCAGTACTTC.

This clone was seen a single time. This rearrangement joins TRBV5-1 to TRBJ2-2; the match to TRBD1 covers 8 bases. Per germline, CDR1 SGHRS and CDR2 YFSETQ. This CDR3 contains 14 residues. After removal of 5 bases from V and 7 bases from J, the junction contained 7 bases not matched to a gene. The chain's CDR3 is CASSRQGAVGELFF. In DNA form, the CDR3 reads TGCGCCAGCAGTCGGCAGGGGGCTGTCGGGGAGCTGTTTTTT.

The chain links TRBV19 to TRBJ2-2; maybe TRBD1 (6 bases). Germline assignment: CDR1 LNHDA and CDR2 SQIVND (reference sequence). The CDR3 consists of 13 residues. Trimming took 8 bases from V and 7 from J, leaving 14 bases between them. The CDR3, as DNA: TGTGCCAGTCGACGGACAGAGGGCGGGGAGCTGTTTTTT. The encoded protein is CASRRTEGGELFF.

The V and J genes are TRBV6-6 and TRBJ1-1; 7 bases fit TRBD1. V lost 6 bases, J lost 0 bases, and 4 bases stayed unmatched. This CDR3 is built from 14 residues. CDR1 and CDR2 from the germline V gene are MNHNY and SVGAGI (reference sequence). DNA for the CDR3: TGTGCCAGCAGGGCAGGGGGGTTGAACACTGAAGCTTTCTTT. Translation: CASRAGGLNTEAFF.

The chain links TRBV9 to TRBJ2-3, with 10 bases aligning to TRBD2. Germline lookup yields CDR1 SGDLS and CDR2 YYNGEE. The V and J ends lost 4 bases and 2 bases, in that order; junction bases with no gene match: 7. The CDR3 contains 16 residues. The CDR3 region is CASSIGLAAPTDTQYF. DNA for the CDR3: TGTGCCAGCAGCATTGGACTAGCGGCCCCCACAGATACGCAGTATTTT.

This clone was picked up a small number of times. The J gene is TRBJ2-7, the V gene TRBV6-6; the match to TRBD2 covers 8 bases. V lost 6 bases and J lost 1; bases outside the gene matches: 8. The germline gives CDR1 MNHNY, CDR2 SVGAGI (reference sequence). The CDR3 extends over 15 amino acids. CDR3 amino acids: CASSHGGARSYEQYV. CDR3 DNA: TGTGCCAGCAGCCACGGGGGGGCGAGGTCCTACGAGCAGTACGTC.

This sequence joins TRBV2 and TRBJ1-2; the D is unclear. The germline V gene has CDR1 SNHLY and CDR2 FYNNEI. The CDR3 covers 14 residues. Between the trimmed V and J ends, which lost 6 bases and 2 bases, there was a span of 13 bases. CDR3 protein: CASSLAGKNYGYTF. The CDR3 bases are TGTGCCAGCAGCCTTGCGGGGAAGAACTATGGCTACACCTTC.

In the case of this clone: This sample also contains other DNA sequences that code for the same CDR3. The chain uses TRBV5-1 and TRBJ1-5; TRBD1 might be the D (6 bases). CDR1 and CDR2 from the germline V gene are SGHRS and YFSETQ. The CDR3 contains 15 residues. Trimming pared 0 bases from V and 1 base from J, leaving 8 bases between. Here the CDR3 DNA reads TGCGCCAGCAGCTTGGAGGGGGACAGCAATCAGCCCCAGCATTTT. It codes for CASSLEGDSNQPQHF.

The chain employs TRBV4-1 and TRBJ2-7, with a weak D call TRBD2 (5 bases). CDR1 and CDR2 from the germline V gene are MGHRA and YSYEKL. This CDR3 is built from 15 residues. The V and J ends lost 4 bases and 5 bases respectively, with 18 bases between them. The DNA for the CDR3 is TGCGCCAGCAGCCCCCGTGGCATCGGGGAAGACGAGCAGTACGTC. Translating gives CASSPRGIGEDEQYV.

This clone showed up just once. The gene calls are TRBV7-9 and TRBJ2-7; possible D gene TRBD2, 6 bases. The CDR3 is made up of 14 amino acids. V lost 3 bases and J 5 bases, leaving 14 bases between the germline ends. Germline V gene data show CDR1 as SEHNR and CDR2 as FQNEAQ (reference sequence). CDR3 nucleotide sequence: TGTGCCAGCAGCTTCGGGACTGGCAGGAACGAGCAGTACTTC. The encoded protein is CASSFGTGRNEQYF. Supplemented by reference TRBV7-9 and TRBJ2-7, the full variable domain reads DTGVSQNPRHKITKRGQNVTFRCDPISEHNRLYWYRQTLGQGPEFLTYFQNEAQLEKSRLLSDRFSAERPKGSFSTLEIQRTEQGDSAMYLCASSFGTGRNEQYFGPGTRLTVT.

CDR3 bases: TGTGCCACCAGTGACGGGGGTACAGCTAACTATGGCTACACCTTC. Translation gives CATSDGGTANYGYTF. The V and J genes are TRBV24-1 and TRBJ1-2, with D possibly TRBD1 on 5 matching bases. V lost 4 bases to trimming and J lost 0 bases, with 11 bases between them. The CDR3 is 15 amino acids. Germline V gene data show CDR1 as KGHDR and CDR2 as SFDVKD.

Only a few counts were recorded for this clone. V gene TRBV2 combines with J gene TRBJ1-1; 9 bases line up with TRBD1. Germline assignment: CDR1 SNHLY and CDR2 FYNNEI. There are 13 residues in the CDR3. The J segment lost 1 base and the V segment lost 10 bases, leaving 4 bases of the junction unmatched. CDR3 sequence reads: CATYRGQNTEAFF. In DNA, the CDR3 is TGTGCCACCTACAGGGGGCAGAACACTGAAGCTTTCTTT.

The V and J genes are TRBV7-6 and TRBJ1-5, with D uncertain. V was cut by 0 bases and J by 4 bases, with 4 bases left in between. The CDR3 loop spans 13 amino acids. Germline loops: CDR1 SGHVS, CDR2 FNYEAQ. The CDR3 loop is CASSLAPNQPQHF. The CDR3 coding sequence is TGTGCCAGCAGCTTAGCCCCAAATCAGCCCCAGCATTTT.

This clone has only a few counts. V gene TRBV11-1 combines with J gene TRBJ1-1, with D uncertain. CDR1 is SGHAT, CDR2 FQDESV, per germline (reference sequence). V was trimmed by 5 bases and J by 2 bases, leaving 12 bases between them. There are 14 residues in the CDR3. CDR3 in DNA: TGTGCCAGCAGCCCCGGACTTCCTAACACTGAAGCTTTCTTT. Amino acids: CASSPGLPNTEAFF.

This clone occurred a few times. The rearrangement links TRBV10-3 to TRBJ2-5, with TRBD2 matching over 14 bases. CDR1 is ENHRY and CDR2 is SYGVKD in the germline V gene. V lost 10 bases to trimming and J lost 3 bases; unmatched junction nucleotides: 4. CDR3 length: 14 amino acids. CDR3 protein: CATRLAGGEETQYF. CDR3 nucleotides: TGTGCCACCCGACTAGCGGGGGGGGAAGAGACCCAGTACTTC.

This rearrangement joins TRBV10-3 to TRBJ1-2; maybe TRBD1 (5 bases). CDR1 is ENHRY, CDR2 SYGVKD, per germline. Trimming stripped 4 bases from V and 6 bases from J, with 15 bases between. The CDR3 consists of 14 residues. CDR3 amino acids: CAISGEGVKNGYTF. In DNA form, the CDR3 reads TGTGCCATCAGTGGAGAAGGGGTAAAAAATGGCTACACCTTC.

The J gene is TRBJ1-5, the V gene TRBV6-2 or TRBV6-3, with 7 bases that match TRBD1. With V trimmed by 6 bases and J by 6 bases, 17 bases remained unmatched. CDR1 is MNHEY and CDR2 is SVGEGT in the germline V gene. The CDR3 consists of 17 residues. The CDR3 DNA follows: TGTGCCAGCAGCCCGGACAGGCGCCCCGGTTTAGCTCAGCCCCAGCATTTT. Translation: CASSPDRRPGLAQPQHF.